This TCR beta chain was identified in a study of cytomegalovirus exposure and HLA in healthy donors. A word on this clone: Antigen unknown.

Study-wide results and limits: Cytomegalovirus association was listed for approximately 160 TCR beta chains.

CDR1 and CDR2 from the germline V gene are KGHSH and LQKENI. Trimming pared 2 bases from V and 9 bases from J, leaving 8 bases between. The CDR3 runs to 13 residues. Sequenced by immunoSEQ multiplex PCR; TCRdb stores in-frame clones only, minus some. The table lists around 160,000 clones, 70% to 90% of them singletons. The receptor was derived from a man in his thirties or forties in good health and CMV-seropositive. Material for sequencing was PBMCs. This chain links TRBV18 with TRBJ1-6; D unresolved. The CDR3 DNA follows: TGTGCCAGCTCACCATGGGAGGGTTCACCCCTCCACTTT. This encodes CASSPWEGSPLHF.